This TCR beta chain comes out of a study of T-cell reconstitution after alpha-beta-depleted transplantation in children. CDR1 and CDR2 (germline): LNHNV, YYDKDF (reference sequence). With 2 bases removed from V and 5 bases from J, the gap between germline ends came to 12 bases. The CDR3 spans 15 residues. This clonotype was counted many times. Using unique molecular identifiers, the investigators prepared the TCRbeta library. TCRdb re-called the PCR reads with MiXCR, one entry per CDR3 protein. The data show some 590,000 distinct CDR3 sequences, under 12% seen once. V usage is TRBV15 and J usage is TRBJ2-2; D might be TRBD1 or TRBD2, each matching 5 bases. The source was PBMCs from the stem cell graft donor, collected from the stem cell graft. The clonotype originates from a human donor who donated a stem cell graft to a child with acute myeloid leukemia. CDR3 sequence: CATSRMSGRTGELFF. CDR3 nucleotide sequence: TGTGCCACCAGCAGAATGTCAGGGAGAACCGGGGAGCTGTTTTTT.